The 13 T cell receptor beta chains given below trace back to one sample, sequenced in a study of T cell changes during pregnancy in multiple sclerosis. Sequencing used immunoSEQ multiplex PCR; TCRdb keeps in-frame clones, though not all of them. The data hold around 68,000 clones, with 90% to 95% observed a single time. Sequencing was performed on CD4+ T cells from peripheral blood mononuclear cells, taken before pregnancy. The receptors shown here come from a female donor with multiple sclerosis, enrolled in a pregnancy study.

The CDR3 reads CAWSPGQPNQPQHF. DNA of the CDR3: TGTGCCTGGAGCCCGGGACAGCCCAATCAGCCCCAGCATTTT. The J gene is TRBJ1-5, the V gene TRBV30; TRBD1 agrees at 7 bases. V was pared by 3 bases and J by 3 bases, with 5 bases of the junction left unmatched. Germline V gene data show CDR1 as GTSNPN and CDR2 as SVGIG (reference sequence). This CDR3 is 14 amino acids long. The full variable domain, its missing parts supplied by reference TRBV30 and TRBJ1-5, is SQTIHQWPATLVQPVGSPLSLECTVEGTSNPNLYWYRQAAGRGLQLLFYSVGIGQISSEVPQNLSASRPQDRQFILSSKKLLLSDSGFYLCAWSPGQPNQPQHFGDGTRLSIL.

The chain combines TRBV18 with TRBJ1-3; D ambiguous. CDR3 length: 14 amino acids. Germline values: CDR1 KGHSH, CDR2 LQKENI. V lost 2 bases and J lost 4, with 9 bases in between. The CDR3 region is CASSPREWGNTIYF. CDR3 DNA sequence: TGTGCCAGCTCACCAAGAGAGTGGGGAAACACCATATATTTT. Complete variable domain (other parts from reference TRBV18 and TRBJ1-3): NAGVMQNPRHLVRRRGQEARLRCSPMKGHSHVYWYRQLPEEGLKFMVYLQKENIIDESGMPKERFSAEFPKEGPSILRIQQVVRGDSAAYFCASSPREWGNTIYFGEGSWLTVV.

The chain carries TRBV11-3 and TRBJ1-1, with D uncertain. Germline V lookup: CDR1 SGHNT, CDR2 YENEEA. The V gene lost 8 bases and the J gene lost 1 base, with 11 bases spanning the gap. CDR3 length equals 13 residues. The CDR3 loop reads CASSLEENTEAFF. The CDR3 region has the DNA TGTGCCAGCTCTCTCGAGGAGAACACTGAAGCTTTCTTT.

The chain combines TRBV21-1 with TRBJ2-1; TRBD2 is taken as the D call from the table, unchecked against the DNA. TRBV21-1 is classified as a pseudogene. The CDR3 loop spans 17 amino acids. In DNA form, the CDR3 reads TGTGCCAGCAGCAACCCGGGGGGACTAGCGGTTTACAATGAGCAGTTCTTC. Its protein is CASSNPGGLAVYNEQFF.

This clone was counted a single time. This rearrangement joins TRBV30 to TRBJ2-7, with a tentative D call TRBD1 (5 bases). With 0 bases removed from V and 4 bases from J, the gap between germline ends came to 10 bases. Germline V lookup: CDR1 GTSNPN, CDR2 SVGIG (reference sequence). The CDR3 is made up of 13 amino acids. In DNA, the CDR3 is TGTGCCTGGAGTGTACGTAGGGGATACGAGCAGTACTTC. Amino acids: CAWSVRRGYEQYF.

The chain combines TRBV7-8 with TRBJ2-7; no definite D call. Germline V gene data show CDR1 as SGHVS and CDR2 as FQNEAQ. The ends were cut back, 2 bases at V and 1 base at J, with 21 bases in the middle. The CDR3 loop spans 18 amino acids. CDR3 in amino acids: CASSLKQNTVKPSYEQYF. The CDR3 DNA reads as TGTGCCAGCAGCTTAAAGCAGAACACAGTTAAACCTTCCTACGAGCAGTACTTC.

This clone was recorded a few times. This chain joins TRBV10-3 and TRBJ1-6; the D is unclear. The CDR3 extends over 14 amino acids. The ends were cut back, 0 bases at V and 7 bases at J, with 7 bases in the middle. Germline CDR1 reads ENHRY; CDR2 reads SYGVKD. The CDR3 DNA reads TGTGCCATCAGTGAGTCGAGAGGGAATTCACCCCTCCACTTT. Translated, it gives CAISESRGNSPLHF.

The chain recombines TRBV7-2 with TRBJ1-2; tentative D call: TRBD1 (6 bases). The CDR3 totals 14 residues. V dropped 5 bases and J dropped 2 bases, with 12 bases sitting between them. Germline assignment: CDR1 SGHTA and CDR2 FQGNSA. The CDR3 nucleotides are TGTGCCAGCAGCCCACAAGACAGGAACTATGGCTACACCTTC. This translates into CASSPQDRNYGYTF.

The chain has TRBV5-1 and TRBJ2-1; 13 bases match TRBD2. CDR1 is SGHRS, CDR2 YFSETQ, per germline. V trimming: 2 bases; J trimming: 7 bases; junction bases outside the gene matches: 12. This CDR3 is built from 18 residues. CDR3 loop: CASSFNPKRTSGSNEQFF. CDR3 bases: TGCGCCAGCAGCTTCAATCCTAAACGGACTAGCGGGAGTAATGAGCAGTTCTTC.

The rearrangement joins TRBV6-5 to TRBJ1-6, with 10 bases identical to TRBD1. Germline CDR1 is MNHEY and CDR2 is SVGAGI. The CDR3 spans 15 residues. V was pared by 2 bases and J by 9 bases, with 4 bases of the junction left unmatched. CDR3 in amino acids: CASSYRTGGSSPLHF. DNA of the CDR3: TGTGCCAGCAGTTACCGGACAGGGGGTAGTTCACCCCTCCACTTT.

The CDR3 sequence is CASSIREPRGTGANVLTF. In nucleotides, the CDR3 is TGTGCCAGTAGTATACGCGAGCCAAGGGGGACTGGGGCCAACGTCCTGACTTTC. The chain uses TRBV19 and TRBJ2-6, with D possibly TRBD1 on 6 matching bases. The CDR3 is 18 amino acids. V lost 2 bases to trimming and J lost 2 bases, with 16 bases between them. Germline V gene lookup returns CDR1 LNHDA and CDR2 SQIVND (reference sequence).

V gene TRBV5-5 combines with J gene TRBJ1-1; D is ambiguous. CDR1 and CDR2 from the germline V gene are SGHKS and YYEKEE (reference sequence). The CDR3 is made up of 15 amino acids. Deletions cut 0 bases from V and 1 base from J, with 10 bases between. The CDR3 DNA sequence: TGTGCCAGCAGCTTGGGTCGGGTCTGGAACACTGAAGCTTTCTTT. This gives the protein CASSLGRVWNTEAFF.

The chain recombines TRBV5-1 with TRBJ2-3; perhaps TRBD2 as D (5 bases). This CDR3 has 17 residues. Germline assignment: CDR1 SGHRS and CDR2 YFSETQ. Trimming pared 6 bases from V and 5 bases from J, leaving 25 bases between. The DNA for the CDR3 is TGCGCCAGCACATCCTCCCTAGTGGGAGTGGGTGGAGATACGCAGTATTTT. Encoded protein: CASTSSLVGVGGDTQYF.